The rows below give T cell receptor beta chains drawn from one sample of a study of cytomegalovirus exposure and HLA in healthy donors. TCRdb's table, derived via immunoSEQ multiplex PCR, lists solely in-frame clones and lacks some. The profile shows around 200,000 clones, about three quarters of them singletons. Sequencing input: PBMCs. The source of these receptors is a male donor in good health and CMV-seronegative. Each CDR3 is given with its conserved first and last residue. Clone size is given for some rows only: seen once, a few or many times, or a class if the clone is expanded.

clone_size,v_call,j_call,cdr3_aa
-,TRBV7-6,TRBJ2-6,CASSHSYGQGVHSGANVLTF
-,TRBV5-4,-,CASSLGLGQGIRNYEQYF
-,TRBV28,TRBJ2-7,CASTHRTYEQYF
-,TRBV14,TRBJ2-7,CASSPSGSYYEQYF
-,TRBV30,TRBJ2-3,CAWSPYSTDTQYF
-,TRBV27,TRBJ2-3,CASSLSSSGSSTDTQYF
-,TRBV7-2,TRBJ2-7,CASSRRTSGSSYEQYF
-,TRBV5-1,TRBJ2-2,CASSLTLLTGLVTGELFF
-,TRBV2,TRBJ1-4,CASNWDRGSGNEKLFF
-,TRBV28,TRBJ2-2,CASSWDRGRTGELFF
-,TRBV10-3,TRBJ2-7,CAISESLAGEQYF
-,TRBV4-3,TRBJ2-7,CASSQDHEGSYEQYF
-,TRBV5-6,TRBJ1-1,CASATVNTEAFF
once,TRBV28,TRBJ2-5,CASSVQGAGETQYF
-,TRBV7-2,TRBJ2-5,CASSPGLAGAGETQYF
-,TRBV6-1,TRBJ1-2,CASSARTGGGYGYTF
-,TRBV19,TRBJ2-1,CASSISNRPNEQFF
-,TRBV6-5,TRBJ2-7,CASSYSRSNSYEQYF
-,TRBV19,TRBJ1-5,CASTRQGNQPQHF
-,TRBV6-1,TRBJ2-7,CASRSAGADEQYF
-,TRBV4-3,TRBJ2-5,CASSNLTGESETQYF
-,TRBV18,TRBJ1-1,CASSPAGGLTEAFF
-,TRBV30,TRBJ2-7,CAWSLGQGATYEQYF
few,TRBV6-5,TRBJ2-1,CASSMTSALTPFF
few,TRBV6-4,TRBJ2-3,CASSDLPSGYTDTQYF
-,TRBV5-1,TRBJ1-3,CASSLEAGRNTIYF
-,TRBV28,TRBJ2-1,CASSFRRGIVAERSYNEQFF
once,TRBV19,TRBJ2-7,CASSTNLQAGGNEQYF
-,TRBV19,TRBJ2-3,CASRTFDSTDTQYF
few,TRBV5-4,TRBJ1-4,CASSLIAAATNEKLFF
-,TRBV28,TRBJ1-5,CASSLNPDRGPGQPQHF
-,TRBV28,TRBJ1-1,CAVQARWNTEAFF
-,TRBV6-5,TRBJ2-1,CASKERGGYNEQFF
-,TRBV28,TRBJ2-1,CASSPSGTTYNEQFF
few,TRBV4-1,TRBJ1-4,CASSQEVASRNEKLFF
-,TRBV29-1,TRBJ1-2,CSVERGVENYGYTF
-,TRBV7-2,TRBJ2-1,CASSDSGSAYNEQFF
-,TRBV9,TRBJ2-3,CASSVGGESTQYF
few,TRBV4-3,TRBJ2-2,CASSQVGQGGFLNTGELFF
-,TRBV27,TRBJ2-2,CASRTGGNTGELFF
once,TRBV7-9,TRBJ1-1,CASSFRQQNTEAFF